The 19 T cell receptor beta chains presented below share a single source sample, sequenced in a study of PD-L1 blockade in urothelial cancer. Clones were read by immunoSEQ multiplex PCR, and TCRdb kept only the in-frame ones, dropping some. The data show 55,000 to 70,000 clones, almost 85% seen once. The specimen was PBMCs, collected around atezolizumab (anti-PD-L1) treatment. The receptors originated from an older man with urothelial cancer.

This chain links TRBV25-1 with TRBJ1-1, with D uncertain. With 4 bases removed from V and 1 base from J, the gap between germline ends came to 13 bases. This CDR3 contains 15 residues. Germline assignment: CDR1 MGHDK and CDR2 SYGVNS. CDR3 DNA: TGTGCCAGCAGTGGTCCCTCCCGGGGGAACACTGAAGCTTTCTTT. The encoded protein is CASSGPSRGNTEAFF.

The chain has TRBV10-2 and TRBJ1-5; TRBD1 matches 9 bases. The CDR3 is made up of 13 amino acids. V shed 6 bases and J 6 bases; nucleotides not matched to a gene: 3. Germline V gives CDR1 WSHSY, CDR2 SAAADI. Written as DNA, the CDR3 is TGCGCCAGCAGGGACAGGGGCGGTCAGCCCCAGCATTTT. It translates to CASRDRGGQPQHF.

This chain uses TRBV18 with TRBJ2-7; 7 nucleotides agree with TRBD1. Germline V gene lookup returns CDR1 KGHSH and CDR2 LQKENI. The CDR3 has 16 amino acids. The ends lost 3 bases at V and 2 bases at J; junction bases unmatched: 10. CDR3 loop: CASSPANRGYAYEQYF. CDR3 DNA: TGTGCCAGCTCACCCGCTAACAGGGGATACGCCTACGAGCAGTACTTC.

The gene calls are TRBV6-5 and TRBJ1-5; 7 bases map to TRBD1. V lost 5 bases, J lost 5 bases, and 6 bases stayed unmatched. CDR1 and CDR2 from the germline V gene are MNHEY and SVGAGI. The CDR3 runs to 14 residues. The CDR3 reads CASSPRTGDQPQHF. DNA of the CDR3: TGTGCCAGCAGTCCCCGGACAGGCGATCAGCCCCAGCATTTT.

The CDR3 protein is CASREAYEQYF. The CDR3 nucleotides are TGTGCCAGCAGGGAGGCCTACGAGCAGTACTTC. V is TRBV6-1 and J is TRBJ2-7; possibly TRBD2 for D (5 bases). CDR1 and CDR2 from the germline V gene are MNHNS and SASEGT. The germline V and J ends were trimmed by 6 bases and 2 bases, with 5 bases remaining between them. This CDR3 region has 11 residues.

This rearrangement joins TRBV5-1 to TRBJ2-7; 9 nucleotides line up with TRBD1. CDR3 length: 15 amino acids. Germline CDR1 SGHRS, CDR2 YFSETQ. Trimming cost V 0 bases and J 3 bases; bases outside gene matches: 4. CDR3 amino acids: CASSLGTGVFYEQYF. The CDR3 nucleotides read TGCGCCAGCAGCTTGGGGACAGGGGTCTTCTACGAGCAGTACTTC. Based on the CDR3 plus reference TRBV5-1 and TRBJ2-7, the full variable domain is KAGVTQTPRYLIKTRGQQVTLSCSPISGHRSVSWYQQTPGQGLQFLFEYFSETQRNKGNFPGRFSGRQFSNSRSEMNVSTLELGDSALYLCASSLGTGVFYEQYFGPGTRLTVT.

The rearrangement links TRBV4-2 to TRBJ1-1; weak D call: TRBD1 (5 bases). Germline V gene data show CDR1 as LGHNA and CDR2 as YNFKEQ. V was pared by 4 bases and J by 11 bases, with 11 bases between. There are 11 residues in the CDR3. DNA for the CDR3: TGTGCCAGCAGCCTGGCGGGGCAGGCTTTCTTT. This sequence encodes CASSLAGQAFF.

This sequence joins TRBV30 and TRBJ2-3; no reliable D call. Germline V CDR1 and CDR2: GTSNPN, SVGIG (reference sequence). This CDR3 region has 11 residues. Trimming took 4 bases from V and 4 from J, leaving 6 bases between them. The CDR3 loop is CAWIAPDTQYF. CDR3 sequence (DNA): TGTGCCTGGATAGCCCCAGATACGCAGTATTTT. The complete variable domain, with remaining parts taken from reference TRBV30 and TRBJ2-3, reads SQTIHQWPATLVQPVGSPLSLECTVEGTSNPNLYWYRQAAGRGLQLLFYSVGIGQISSEVPQNLSASRPQDRQFILSSKKLLLSDSGFYLCAWIAPDTQYFGPGTRLTVL.

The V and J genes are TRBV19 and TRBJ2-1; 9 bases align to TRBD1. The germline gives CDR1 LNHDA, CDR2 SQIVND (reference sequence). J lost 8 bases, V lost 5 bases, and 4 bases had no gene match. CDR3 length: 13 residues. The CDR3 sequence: CASSVDRGDEQFF. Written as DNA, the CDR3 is TGTGCCAGTAGTGTGGACAGGGGTGATGAGCAGTTCTTC.

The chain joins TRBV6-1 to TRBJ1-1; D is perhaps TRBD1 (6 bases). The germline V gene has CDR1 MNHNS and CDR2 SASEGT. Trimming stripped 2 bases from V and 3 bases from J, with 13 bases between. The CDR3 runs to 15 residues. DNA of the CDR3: TGTGCCAGCAGTGAAATACCACAGGGTCACACTGAAGCTTTCTTT. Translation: CASSEIPQGHTEAFF.

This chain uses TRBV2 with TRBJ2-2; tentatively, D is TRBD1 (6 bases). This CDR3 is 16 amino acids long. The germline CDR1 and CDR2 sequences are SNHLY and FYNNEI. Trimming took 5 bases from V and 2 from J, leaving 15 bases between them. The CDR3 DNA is TGTGCCAGCAGTCTTGATGGGGGCCCCAACACCGGGGAGCTGTTTTTT. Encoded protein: CASSLDGGPNTGELFF.

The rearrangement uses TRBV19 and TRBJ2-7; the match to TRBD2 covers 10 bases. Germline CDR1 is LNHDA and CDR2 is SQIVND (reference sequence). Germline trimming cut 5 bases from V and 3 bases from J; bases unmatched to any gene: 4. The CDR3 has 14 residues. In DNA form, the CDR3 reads TGTGCCAGTAGTGTGGGACTAGCGAGCTACGAGCAGTACTTC. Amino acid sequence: CASSVGLASYEQYF.

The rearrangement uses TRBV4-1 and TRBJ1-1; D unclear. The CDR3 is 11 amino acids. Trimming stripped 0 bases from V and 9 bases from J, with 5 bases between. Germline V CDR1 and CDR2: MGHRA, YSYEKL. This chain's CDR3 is CASSQDVKAFF. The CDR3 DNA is TGCGCCAGCAGCCAAGATGTAAAAGCTTTCTTT.

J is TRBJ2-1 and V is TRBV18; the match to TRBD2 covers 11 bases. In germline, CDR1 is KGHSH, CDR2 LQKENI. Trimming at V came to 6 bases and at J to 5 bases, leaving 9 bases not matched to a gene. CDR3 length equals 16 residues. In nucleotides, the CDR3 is TGTGCCAGCTCTATGGGGCTAGCGGGAGGTGACAATGAGCAGTTCTTC. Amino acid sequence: CASSMGLAGGDNEQFF.

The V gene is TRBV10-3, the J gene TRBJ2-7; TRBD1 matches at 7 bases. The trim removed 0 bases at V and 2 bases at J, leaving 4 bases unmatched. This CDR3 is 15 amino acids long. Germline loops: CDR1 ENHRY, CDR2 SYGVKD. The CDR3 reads CAISESEQGTYEQYF. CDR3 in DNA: TGTGCCATCAGTGAGTCGGAACAGGGGACCTACGAGCAGTACTTC.

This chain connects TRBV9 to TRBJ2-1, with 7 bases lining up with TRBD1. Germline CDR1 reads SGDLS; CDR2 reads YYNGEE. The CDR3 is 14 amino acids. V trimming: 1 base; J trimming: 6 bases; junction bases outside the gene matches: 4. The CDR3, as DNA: TGTGCCAGCAGCGTAAACAGGGGAAGCAATGAGCAGTTCTTC. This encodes CASSVNRGSNEQFF.

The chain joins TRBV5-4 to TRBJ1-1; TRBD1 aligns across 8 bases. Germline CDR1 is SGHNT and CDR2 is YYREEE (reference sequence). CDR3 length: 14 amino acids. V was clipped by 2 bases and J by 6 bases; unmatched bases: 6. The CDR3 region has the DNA TGTGCCAGCAGCTTCCTGACAGGGGAGTCTGAAGCTTTCTTT. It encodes CASSFLTGESEAFF.

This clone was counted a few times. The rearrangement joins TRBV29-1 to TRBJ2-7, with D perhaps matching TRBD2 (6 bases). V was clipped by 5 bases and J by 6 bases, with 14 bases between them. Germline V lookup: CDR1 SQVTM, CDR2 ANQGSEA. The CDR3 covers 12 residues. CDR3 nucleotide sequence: TGCAGCGTTTTCTTGACTAGAACCGAGCAGTACTTC. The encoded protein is CSVFLTRTEQYF.

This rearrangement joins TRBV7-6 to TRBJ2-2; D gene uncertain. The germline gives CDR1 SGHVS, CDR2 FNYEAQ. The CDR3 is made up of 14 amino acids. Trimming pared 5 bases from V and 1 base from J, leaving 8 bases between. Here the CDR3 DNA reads TGTGCCAGCAGCCCCAGTGGGAACACCGGGGAGCTGTTTTTT. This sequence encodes CASSPSGNTGELFF. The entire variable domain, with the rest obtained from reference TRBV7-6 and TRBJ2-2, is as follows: GAGVSQSPRYKVTKRGQDVALRCDPISGHVSLYWYRQALGQGPEFLTYFNYEAQQDKSGLPNDRFSAERPEGSISTLTIQRTEQRDSAMYRCASSPSGNTGELFFGEGSRLTVL.